A single sample is the source of the 4 T cell receptor beta chains below, sequenced in a study of shared clonotypes between healthy human individuals (dated by TCRdb to the early 2020s). Libraries were built with the immunoSEQ multiplex PCR assay. Entries here come from immuneACCESS through TCRdb and include only in-frame sequences with V and J called. Some clones fail to appear in such tables; in the studies checked, an unresolved V gene covers under half of the shortfall, and the cause of the remainder is unknown. This sample has 950,000 to 1,100,000 clones in its table, and about 74% of those were observed once. The ten largest clonotypes hold approximately 1.5% of the sample. Material: memory CD4+ T cells sorted from blood. The cell subset or site label, as the study defines it: CD45RA-negative fraction. Receptors were obtained from a man younger than 35 in good health.

As to this clone: The sample has other DNA sequences that encode this CDR3 too. The chain's CDR3 is CASRLAGGYEQYF. Here the CDR3 DNA reads TGTGCCAGTCGGCTAGCGGGTGGCTACGAGCAGTACTTC. The chain carries TRBV6-5 and TRBJ2-7; TRBD2 aligns across 8 bases. The V segment lost 9 bases and the J segment 3 bases; nucleotides outside the gene matches: 7. The CDR3 runs 13 residues. Germline V gene sequence: CDR1 MNHEY, CDR2 SVGAGI.

The rearrangement links TRBV7-9 to TRBJ1-4; TRBD1 aligns across 9 bases. Germline CDR1 SEHNR, CDR2 FQNEAQ (reference sequence). V lost 4 bases, J lost 7 bases, and 1 base stayed unmatched. The CDR3 length is 13 residues. The CDR3 DNA reads as TGTGCCAGCAGCTGGGGACAGGGTGAAAAACTGTTTTTT. Its protein is CASSWGQGEKLFF.

The chain links TRBV6-6 to TRBJ1-5; the D gene is possibly TRBD1 (6 bases). V lost 0 bases and J lost 3, with 12 bases in between. CDR1 and CDR2 (germline): MNHNY, SVGAGI (reference sequence). The CDR3 loop spans 16 amino acids. The CDR3 DNA follows: TGTGCCAGCAGTTACTCGAGTGACAGGATCAATCAGCCCCAGCATTTT. It codes for CASSYSSDRINQPQHF.

V and J are TRBV2 and TRBJ1-6, with 10 bases identical to TRBD1. The CDR3 consists of 15 residues. Trimming took 8 bases from V and 8 from J; bases not matched to a gene: 9. Germline values: CDR1 SNHLY, CDR2 FYNNEI. The CDR3 sequence: CASQSPGQGHSPLHF. In DNA, the CDR3 is TGTGCCAGCCAGTCACCGGGACAGGGGCATTCACCCCTCCACTTT.